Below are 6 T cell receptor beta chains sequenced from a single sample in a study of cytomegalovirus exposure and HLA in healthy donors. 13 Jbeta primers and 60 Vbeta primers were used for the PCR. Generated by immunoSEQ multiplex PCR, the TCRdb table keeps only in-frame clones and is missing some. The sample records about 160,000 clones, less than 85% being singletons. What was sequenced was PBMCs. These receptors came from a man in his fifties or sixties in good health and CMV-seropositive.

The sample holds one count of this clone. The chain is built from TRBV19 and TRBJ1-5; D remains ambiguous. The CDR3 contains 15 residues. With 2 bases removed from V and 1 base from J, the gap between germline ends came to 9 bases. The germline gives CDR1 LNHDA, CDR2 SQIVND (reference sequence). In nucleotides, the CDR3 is TGTGCCAGTAGTATACCGGGGTGGAGCAATCAGCCCCAGCATTTT. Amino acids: CASSIPGWSNQPQHF.

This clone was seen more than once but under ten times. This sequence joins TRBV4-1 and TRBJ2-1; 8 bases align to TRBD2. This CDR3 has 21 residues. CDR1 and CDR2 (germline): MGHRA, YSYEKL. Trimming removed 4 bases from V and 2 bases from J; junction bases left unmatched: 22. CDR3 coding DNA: TGCGCCAGCAGCCCTGATCTCGGGAGACTACTAGCGGAATTAACCTACAATGAGCAGTTCTTC. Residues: CASSPDLGRLLAELTYNEQFF.

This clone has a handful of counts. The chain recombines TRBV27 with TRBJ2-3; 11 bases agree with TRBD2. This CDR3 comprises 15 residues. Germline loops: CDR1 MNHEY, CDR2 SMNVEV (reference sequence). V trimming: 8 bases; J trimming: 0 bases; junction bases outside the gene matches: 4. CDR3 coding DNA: TGTGCCAGCGGGAGACTAGCGGGGAGCACAGATACGCAGTATTTT. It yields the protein CASGRLAGSTDTQYF.

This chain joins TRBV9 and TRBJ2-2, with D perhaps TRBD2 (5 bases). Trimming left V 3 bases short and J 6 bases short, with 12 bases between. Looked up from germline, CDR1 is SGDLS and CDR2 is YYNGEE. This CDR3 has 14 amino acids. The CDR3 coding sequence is TGTGCCAGCAGCGGCTACGGAGGCGCCGGGGAGCTGTTTTTT. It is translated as CASSGYGGAGELFF.

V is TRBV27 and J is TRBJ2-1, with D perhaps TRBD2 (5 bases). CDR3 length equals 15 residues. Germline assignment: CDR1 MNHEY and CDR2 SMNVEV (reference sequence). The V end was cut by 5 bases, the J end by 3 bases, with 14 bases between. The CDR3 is CASSKLERVYNEQFF. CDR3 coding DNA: TGTGCCAGCAGTAAACTAGAACGGGTCTACAATGAGCAGTTCTTC.

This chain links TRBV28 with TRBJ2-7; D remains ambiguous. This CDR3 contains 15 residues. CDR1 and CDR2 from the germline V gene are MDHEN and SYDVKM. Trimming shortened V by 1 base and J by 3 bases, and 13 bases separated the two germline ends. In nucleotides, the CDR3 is TGTGCCAGCAGTTTATCCCGGGTACCACGCTACGAGCAGTACTTC. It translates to CASSLSRVPRYEQYF.